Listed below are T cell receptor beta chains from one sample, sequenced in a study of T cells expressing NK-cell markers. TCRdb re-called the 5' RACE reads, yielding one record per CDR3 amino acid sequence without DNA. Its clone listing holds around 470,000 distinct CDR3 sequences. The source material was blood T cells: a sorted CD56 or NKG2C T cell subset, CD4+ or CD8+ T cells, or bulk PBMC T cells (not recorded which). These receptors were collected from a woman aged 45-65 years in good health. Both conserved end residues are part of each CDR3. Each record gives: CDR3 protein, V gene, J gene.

CDR3aa: CASSWGLAPQETQYF
v_gene: TRBV6-2/TRBV6-3
j_gene: TRBJ2-5

CDR3aa: CASSADNHPYNEQFF
v_gene: TRBV7-2
j_gene: TRBJ2-1

CDR3aa: CAISESRPGLVRHEQFF
v_gene: TRBV10-3
j_gene: TRBJ2-1

CDR3aa: CASSSSTGSVNEKLFF
v_gene: TRBV5-1
j_gene: TRBJ1-4

CDR3aa: CASSLTQYQETQYF
v_gene: TRBV28
j_gene: TRBJ2-5

CDR3aa: CASSLAGKAGKTQYF
v_gene: TRBV7-2
j_gene: TRBJ2-5

CDR3aa: CSLRGGLGETQYF
v_gene: TRBV20-1
j_gene: TRBJ2-5

CDR3aa: CASRRGGPQGTQYF
v_gene: TRBV27
j_gene: TRBJ2-5

CDR3aa: CATWETGASQETQYF
v_gene: TRBV10-3
j_gene: TRBJ2-5

CDR3aa: CASSLGTGADSTDTQYF
v_gene: TRBV12-3/TRBV12-4
j_gene: TRBJ2-3

CDR3aa: CASRDSGTANYGYTF
v_gene: TRBV4-1
j_gene: TRBJ1-2

CDR3aa: CASRTEETYNEQFF
v_gene: TRBV7-8
j_gene: TRBJ2-1

CDR3aa: CASSPRVAGGTGELFF
v_gene: TRBV3-1
j_gene: TRBJ2-2

CDR3aa: CSARPLRSGVYQETQYF
v_gene: TRBV20-1
j_gene: TRBJ2-5

CDR3aa: CASSQEKPGPWSSDTQYF
v_gene: TRBV27
j_gene: TRBJ2-3

CDR3aa: CAWSRETGGHQPQHF
v_gene: TRBV30
j_gene: TRBJ1-5

CDR3aa: CASSETGPGQNEKLFF
v_gene: TRBV6-5
j_gene: TRBJ1-4

CDR3aa: CASSGRGGSGNTIYF
v_gene: TRBV5-1
j_gene: TRBJ1-3

CDR3aa: CASKLTREGHRYEQYF
v_gene: TRBV5-1
j_gene: TRBJ2-7

CDR3aa: CASQFASSSSYNSPLHF
v_gene: TRBV12-5
j_gene: TRBJ1-6

CDR3aa: CAWSGQAITNYGYTF
v_gene: TRBV30
j_gene: TRBJ1-2

CDR3aa: CASSTLDGDTQYF
v_gene: TRBV19
j_gene: TRBJ2-3